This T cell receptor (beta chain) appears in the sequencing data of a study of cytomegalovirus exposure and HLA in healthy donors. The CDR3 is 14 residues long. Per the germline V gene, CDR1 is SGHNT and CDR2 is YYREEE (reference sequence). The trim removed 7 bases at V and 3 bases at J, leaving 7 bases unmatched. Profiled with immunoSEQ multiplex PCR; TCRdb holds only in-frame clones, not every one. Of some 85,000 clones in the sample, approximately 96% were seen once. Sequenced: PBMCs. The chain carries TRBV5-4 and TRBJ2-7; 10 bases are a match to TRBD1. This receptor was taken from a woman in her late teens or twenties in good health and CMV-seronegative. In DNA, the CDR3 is TGTGCCAGCGGGTACGGGACAGGGGTCTACGAGCAGTACTTC. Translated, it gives CASGYGTGVYEQYF.